The present T cell receptor beta chain was sequenced within a study of T cell responses to AZD1222 COVID-19 vaccine. Across the whole study: Pooling of second doses given at about 4 or about 12 weeks was done.

CDR1 and CDR2 from the germline V gene are MNHEY and SMNVEV (reference sequence). This CDR3 is built from 16 residues. Between the trimmed V and J ends, which lost 3 bases and 4 bases, there was a span of 16 bases. Study observations and caveats: Researchers took repertoire samples only after the peak T cell response had come. Breadth and depth of Spike-specific TCRs rose after two AZD1222 doses.

This clone was observed once. Its antigen is currently unknown. Sequencing used immunoSEQ multiplex PCR; TCRdb keeps in-frame clones, though not all of them. The sample lists fewer than 65,000 clones, 65% to 90% seen once, with over 15% in the top ten. The chain employs TRBV27 and TRBJ2-1; possible D gene TRBD2, 6 bases. The TCR was taken from an adult in good health. The input for sequencing was peripheral blood, taken on day 0 of AZD1222 vaccination. CDR3 bases: TGTGCCAGCAGTTTTAGCATGGTAGCGGTATACAATGAGCAGTTCTTC. This encodes CASSFSMVAVYNEQFF.